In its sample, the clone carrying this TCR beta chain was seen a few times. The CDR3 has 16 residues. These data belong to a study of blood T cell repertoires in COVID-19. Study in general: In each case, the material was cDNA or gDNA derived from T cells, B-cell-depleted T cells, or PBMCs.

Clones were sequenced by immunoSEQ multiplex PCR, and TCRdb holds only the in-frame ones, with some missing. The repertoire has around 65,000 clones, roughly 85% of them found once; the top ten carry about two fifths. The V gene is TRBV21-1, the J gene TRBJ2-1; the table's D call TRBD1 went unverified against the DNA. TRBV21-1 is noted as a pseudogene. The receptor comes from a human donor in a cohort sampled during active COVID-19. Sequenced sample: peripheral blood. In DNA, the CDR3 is TGTGCCAGCAGCAAAAAGGAGGGGACAGGTAATAATGAGCAGTTCTTC. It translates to CASSKKEGTGNNEQFF.